This T cell receptor beta chain emerged from a study of blood T cell repertoires in COVID-19. Overall study context: The United States, Italy and Spain provided the acute and convalescent COVID-19 samples.

V shed 0 bases and J shed 8 bases, with 10 bases lying between them. CDR3 length equals 13 residues. Germline assignment: CDR1 LGHDT and CDR2 YNNKEL (reference sequence). Here immunoSEQ multiplex PCR was the method, and the copy in TCRdb shows in-frame clones only, minus some. Of some 520,000 clones listed, roughly 89% are singletons. Sequencing was carried out using peripheral blood. The receptor was isolated from a man between 18 and 29 years old with COVID-19, enrolled during active disease. This sequence joins TRBV3-1 (or the pseudogene TRBV3-2) and TRBJ1-1, with D hard to call. In DNA form, the CDR3 reads TGTGCCAGCAGCCAAGATATGAGTGTAGAAGCTTTCTTT. This codes for CASSQDMSVEAFF.